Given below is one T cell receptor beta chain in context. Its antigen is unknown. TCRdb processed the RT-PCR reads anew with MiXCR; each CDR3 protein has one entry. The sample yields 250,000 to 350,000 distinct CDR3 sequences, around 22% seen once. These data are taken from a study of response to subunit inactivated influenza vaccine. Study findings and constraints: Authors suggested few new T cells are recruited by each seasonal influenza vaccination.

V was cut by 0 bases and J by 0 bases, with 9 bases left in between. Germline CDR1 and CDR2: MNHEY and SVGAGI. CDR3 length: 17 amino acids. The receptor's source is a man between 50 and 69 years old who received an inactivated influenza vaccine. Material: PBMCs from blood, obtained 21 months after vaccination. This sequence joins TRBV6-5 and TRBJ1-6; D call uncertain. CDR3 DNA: TGTGCCAGCAGTTACTCTTCCCCCAGCTCCTATAATTCACCCCTCCACTTT. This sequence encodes CASSYSSPSSYNSPLHF.